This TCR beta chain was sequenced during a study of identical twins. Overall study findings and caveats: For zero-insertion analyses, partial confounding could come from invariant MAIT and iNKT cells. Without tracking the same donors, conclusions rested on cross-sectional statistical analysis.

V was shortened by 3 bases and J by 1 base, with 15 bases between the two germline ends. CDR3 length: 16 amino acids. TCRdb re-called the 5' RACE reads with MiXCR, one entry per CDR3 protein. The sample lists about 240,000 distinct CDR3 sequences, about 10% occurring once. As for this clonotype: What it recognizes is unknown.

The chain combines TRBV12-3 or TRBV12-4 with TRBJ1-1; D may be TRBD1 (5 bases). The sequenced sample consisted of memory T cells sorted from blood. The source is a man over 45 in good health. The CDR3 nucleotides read TGTGCCAGCAGTTTTGAGGACACAGGAACGAACACTGAAGCTTTCTTT. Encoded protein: CASSFEDTGTNTEAFF.